These T cell receptor beta chains were read from a single sample in a study of blood T cell repertoires in COVID-19. Measured with immunoSEQ multiplex PCR; TCRdb has only the in-frame clones, and not every one. The repertoire holds some 28,000 clones, with around nine tenths as singletons. The sample was peripheral blood. These receptors were collected from a human donor in a cohort sampled during active COVID-19. Each CDR3 is given with its conserved first and last residue. A D gene is named only where the DNA matches it firmly. The size of a clone is reported for some rows only, either as once, few or many, or as a class for expanded clones.

v_gene: TRBV5-1
j_gene: TRBJ2-1
abundance: NA
d_gene: NA
CDR3aa: CASSLERSLGNNEQFF
CDR3nt: TGCGCCAGCAGCTTGGAGCGGTCTCTGGGAAACAATGAGCAGTTCTTC

v_gene: TRBV5-1
j_gene: TRBJ1-1
abundance: NA
d_gene: NA
CDR3aa: CASSLDGQVNTEAFF
CDR3nt: TGCGCCAGCAGCTTGGACGGCCAGGTTAACACTGAAGCTTTCTTT

v_gene: TRBV7-9
j_gene: TRBJ2-3
abundance: few
d_gene: TRBD2
CDR3aa: CASSPHSGGDTQYF
CDR3nt: TGTGCCAGCAGCCCCCACAGCGGGGGAGATACGCAGTATTTT

v_gene: TRBV19
j_gene: TRBJ2-2
abundance: NA
d_gene: NA
CDR3aa: CASSPDRNTGELFF
CDR3nt: TGTGCCAGTAGTCCCGACAGAAACACCGGGGAGCTGTTTTTT

v_gene: TRBV5-1
j_gene: TRBJ2-1
abundance: once
d_gene: NA
CDR3aa: CASRPDGGGINEQFF
CDR3nt: TGCGCCAGCAGACCCGACGGGGGAGGTATCAATGAGCAGTTCTTC

v_gene: TRBV9
j_gene: TRBJ2-5
abundance: NA
d_gene: TRBD2
CDR3aa: CASSVGLAGGGSETQYF
CDR3nt: TGTGCCAGCAGCGTTGGCCTAGCGGGAGGAGGGTCGGAGACCCAGTACTTC

v_gene: TRBV27
j_gene: TRBJ1-2
abundance: NA
d_gene: NA
CDR3aa: CASSFRRGDGYTF
CDR3nt: TGTGCCAGCAGTTTTCGCAGGGGAGATGGCTACACCTTC

v_gene: TRBV19
j_gene: TRBJ1-1
abundance: once
d_gene: TRBD1
CDR3aa: CASSIIGQGGTEAFF
CDR3nt: TGTGCCAGTAGTATAATCGGACAGGGCGGCACTGAAGCTTTCTTT

v_gene: TRBV2
j_gene: TRBJ1-4
abundance: NA
d_gene: NA
CDR3aa: CASSGPSLFF
CDR3nt: TGTGCCAGCAGTGGCCCCAGTCTGTTTTTT

v_gene: TRBV7-9
j_gene: TRBJ1-1
abundance: few
d_gene: NA
CDR3aa: CASSLAGFEAFF
CDR3nt: TGTGCCAGCAGCTTAGCGGGCTTTGAGGCTTTCTTT

v_gene: TRBV29-1
j_gene: TRBJ1-2
abundance: NA
d_gene: NA
CDR3aa: CSVVGRYGYTF
CDR3nt: TGCAGCGTTGTCGGGAGGTATGGCTACACCTTC

v_gene: TRBV3-1/TRBV3-2
j_gene: TRBJ2-5
abundance: NA
d_gene: NA
CDR3aa: CASSHRETQYF
CDR3nt: TGTGCCAGCAGCCACCGAGAGACCCAGTACTTC

v_gene: TRBV19
j_gene: TRBJ2-1
abundance: NA
d_gene: TRBD2
CDR3aa: CASSMGGSSYNEQFF
CDR3nt: TGTGCCAGTAGTATGGGCGGGAGCTCCTACAATGAGCAGTTCTTC

v_gene: TRBV4-2
j_gene: TRBJ1-4
abundance: NA
d_gene: TRBD1
CDR3aa: CASSQEISGQGIEKLFF
CDR3nt: TGTGCCAGCAGCCAAGAAATATCGGGACAGGGAATTGAAAAACTGTTTTTT

v_gene: TRBV27
j_gene: TRBJ1-6
abundance: NA
d_gene: NA
CDR3aa: CASSFTPPGGYNSPLHF
CDR3nt: TGTGCCAGCAGTTTTACACCGCCGGGTGGCTATAATTCACCCCTCCACTTT